This TCR beta chain was observed in a study of vaccination effects on CD4 cells after COVID-19 (dated by TCRdb to about 2022). Regarding the complete study: Two doses of either the BNT162b2 or the mRNA-1273 mRNA SARS-CoV-2 vaccine were administered to participants. Pre-vaccine samples from a couple of convalescent patients were drawn 16 days and one week before the first dose, 142 and 148 days after COVID-19 diagnosis. SARS-CoV-2 spike-specific CD4+ TCR repertoires from before and after mRNA vaccination were compared in COVID-19 convalescent patients and in infection-naive vaccine recipients. The full study included some 10 COVID-19 convalescent patients and a few SARS-CoV-2-naive healthy vaccine recipients. Cultures from other donors in the study were sequenced using the Oncomine TCR Beta short-read assay on an Illumina iSeq 100. On the study overall, not on this receptor specifically: Clones induced by infection and clones induced by vaccination both contracted markedly at late timepoints after vaccination, which fits with T cell responses waning over time. For convalescent patients, new clones induced by the vaccine made up most of the post-vaccine spike-reactive repertoire, and these new clones were largely distinct from the clones induced by infection. The study was limited by a small number of convalescent patients, and early post-infection timepoints were lacking.

In the case of this clone: The clone's antigen remains unknown. No base quality values were provided; no much bigger clone lies one nucleotide off.

Reading from cysteine to phenylalanine, the CDR3 counts 16 amino acids. Only the CDR3 region is kept as DNA, spanning 48 bases read in frame from base 1. In the germline V gene, CDR1 corresponds to SNHLY and CDR2 to FYNNEI. V is clipped by 2 bases and J by 9 bases, and the sequence between their germline boundaries is 20 bases long. To identify antigen-specific CD4+ T cell clonotypes by their expansion, the ViraFEST assay first stimulated PBMC with viral peptide pools and then applied TCR sequencing. After more than 9 days of culture, CD4+ T cells were isolated with the EasySep CD4+ T cell isolation kit. PCR-confirmed SARS-CoV-2 infection had occurred in convalescent patients between March and December 2020, before the Alpha, Beta and Delta variants emerged in the United States. Some 2 million PBMC per well were cultured with 8.5 to 10 ug/ml peptides in IMDM containing roughly 5% human AB serum, roughly 10 IU/ml IL-2 and gentamicin. On days 3 and 7, half of the culture medium was replaced with fresh IL-2-containing medium. Unless noted otherwise, every peptide stimulation condition was grown in triplicate wells. PBMC were separated from whole blood using Ficoll-Paque Plus gradient centrifugation and were then either cryopreserved at -140C or used fresh. The overlapping peptide pools covered the spike proteins of SARS-CoV-2 as well as those of the common cold coronaviruses HCoV-NL63, HCoV-OC43 and HCoV-229E. Genomic DNA was extracted from cultured CD4+ T cells with the QIAamp micro DNA kit.

Library method: the immunoSEQ multiplex PCR assay. DNA from the cultured, isolated CD4+ T cells was subjected to TCR beta CDR3 sequencing. In the source study's methods: Non-productive TCR sequences were removed, reads were trimmed to the CDR3 region, and CDR3s of at least 7 amino acids were retained. The MANAFEST web app was used to pick out antigen-specific clonotypes by comparing their expansion in peptide wells with that in reference cultures. Positive clones required FDR<0.05 expansion versus reference and all other wells, odds ratio above 5, and frequency above 0.1% in two replicate wells. A clonotype was defined as cross-reactive if the clonotype was significantly expanded both in SARS-CoV-2 spike wells and in at least one common cold coronavirus spike condition. Using the stringdist R package, CDR3 similarity was measured by Levenshtein distance, and unrooted trees were constructed with ape in R 3.6.1. TCRdb limited this immuneACCESS table to in-frame rearrangements with V and J called. A share of clones is missing; checked studies link under half to unresolved V genes, and the rest is unexplained. The V and J calls and the clone size are those of that table, but D and trimming were determined from the DNA. The sample contains about 26,000 clones, around three quarters of them found a single time. Clones ranked in the top ten supply about 15% of the sample.

The rearranged chain carries TRBV2 and TRBJ2-1; the D segment could be TRBD2, given 5 matching bases. This receptor was obtained from a human donor who had a prior SARS-CoV-2 infection. Specimen: CD4+ T cells from PBMCs cultured with HCoV-NL63 spike peptides, collected before COVID-19 vaccination. The cell subset or site label, read with the paper, signifies: HCoV-NL63 spike overlapping peptide pool stimulation. CDR3 protein: CASSELAGRSWGEQFF. The sequence in DNA is TGTGCCAGCAGTGAACTAGCCGGGCGGAGTTGGGGTGAGCAGTTCTTC.